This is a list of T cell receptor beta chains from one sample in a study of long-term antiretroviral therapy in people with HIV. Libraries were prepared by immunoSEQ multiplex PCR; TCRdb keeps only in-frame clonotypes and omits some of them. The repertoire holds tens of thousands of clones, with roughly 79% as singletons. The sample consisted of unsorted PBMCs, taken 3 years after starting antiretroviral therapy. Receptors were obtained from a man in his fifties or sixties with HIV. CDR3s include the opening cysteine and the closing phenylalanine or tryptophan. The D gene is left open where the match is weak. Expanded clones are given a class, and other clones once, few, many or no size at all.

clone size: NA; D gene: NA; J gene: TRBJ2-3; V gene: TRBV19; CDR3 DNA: TGTGCCAGTAGTCTCCGGGTCAGAACTAGCACAGATACGCAGTATTTT; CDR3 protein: CASSLRVRTSTDTQYF
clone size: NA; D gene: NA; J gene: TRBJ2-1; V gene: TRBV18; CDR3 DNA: TGTGCCAGCTCACCATCAGTGCAGGGGAGCAATGAGCAGTTCTTC; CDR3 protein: CASSPSVQGSNEQFF
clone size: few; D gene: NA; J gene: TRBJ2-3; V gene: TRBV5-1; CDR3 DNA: TGCGCCAGCAGCTTGGCCGTGGCGGGGACTAGCACAGATACGCAGTATTTT; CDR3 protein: CASSLAVAGTSTDTQYF
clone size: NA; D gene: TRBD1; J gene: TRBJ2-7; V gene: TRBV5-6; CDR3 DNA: TGTGCCAGCAGCCGCACAGGGGACCTATCCTACGAGCAGTACTTC; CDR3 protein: CASSRTGDLSYEQYF
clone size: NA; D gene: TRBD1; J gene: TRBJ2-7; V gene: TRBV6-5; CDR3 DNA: TGTGCCAGCAGTTATACGGGACAGGGGGCCTACGAGCAGTACTTC; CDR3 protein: CASSYTGQGAYEQYF
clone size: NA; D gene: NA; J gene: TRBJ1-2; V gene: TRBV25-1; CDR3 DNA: TGTGCCAGCAGTCCAATATTGGGGATCGGATCTCAAGGCTACACCTTC; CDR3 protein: CASSPILGIGSQGYTF
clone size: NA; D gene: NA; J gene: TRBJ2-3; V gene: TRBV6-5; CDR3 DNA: TGTGCCAGCAGTTACCGTAGGGGCTCAGATACGCAGTATTTT; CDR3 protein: CASSYRRGSDTQYF
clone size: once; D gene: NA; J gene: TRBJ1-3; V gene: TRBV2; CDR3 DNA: TGTGCCAGCAGTGAAGCAATAGCCGGAAACACCATATATTTT; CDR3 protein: CASSEAIAGNTIYF
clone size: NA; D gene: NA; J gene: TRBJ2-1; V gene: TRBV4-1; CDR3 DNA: TGCGCCAGCAGCCCTACACCGGTGCACAGGGAGCAGTTCTTC; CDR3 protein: CASSPTPVHREQFF
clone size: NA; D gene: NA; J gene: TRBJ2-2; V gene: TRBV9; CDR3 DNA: TGTGCCAGCAGCGCCTTATACACCGGGGAGCTGTTTTTT; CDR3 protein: CASSALYTGELFF
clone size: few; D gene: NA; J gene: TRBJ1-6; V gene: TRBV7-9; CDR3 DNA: TGTGCCAGCAGTATGAGGGTAGGGGGGAGCTATAATTCACCCCTCCACTTT; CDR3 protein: CASSMRVGGSYNSPLHF
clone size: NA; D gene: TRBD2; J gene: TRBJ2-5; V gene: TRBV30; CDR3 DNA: TGTGCCTGGAGTGTATGGGCTAGCGGGAGGGGTGAGACCCAGTACTTC; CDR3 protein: CAWSVWASGRGETQYF
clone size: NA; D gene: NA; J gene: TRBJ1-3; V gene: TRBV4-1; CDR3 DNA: TGCGCCAGCAGCCAAGAGCCCAGGGGAGGTTTTGGAAACACCATATATTTT; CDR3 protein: CASSQEPRGGFGNTIYF
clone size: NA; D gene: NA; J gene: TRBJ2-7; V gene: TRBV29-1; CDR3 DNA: TGCAGCGGACGCCGGGACAACTACGAGCAGTACTTC; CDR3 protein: CSGRRDNYEQYF
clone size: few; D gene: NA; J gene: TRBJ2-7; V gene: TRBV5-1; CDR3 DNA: TGCGCCAGCAGCTTGTCCGGGCCGTCCTACGAGCAGTACTTC; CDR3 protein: CASSLSGPSYEQYF
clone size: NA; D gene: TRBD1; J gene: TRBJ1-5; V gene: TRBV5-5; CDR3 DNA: TGTGCCAGCAGCTTGGGGCGGGACAGAAATCAGCCCCAGCATTTT; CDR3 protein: CASSLGRDRNQPQHF
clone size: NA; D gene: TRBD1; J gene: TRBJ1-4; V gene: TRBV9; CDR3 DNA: TGTGCCAGCAGTGCCGGGACAGGGGCCAGAGATGAAAAACTGTTTTTT; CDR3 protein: CASSAGTGARDEKLFF
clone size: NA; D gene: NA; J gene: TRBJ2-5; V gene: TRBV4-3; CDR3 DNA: TGCGCCAGCAGCCAAGAATGGCGGACAATGCAAGAGACCCAGTACTTC; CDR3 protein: CASSQEWRTMQETQYF
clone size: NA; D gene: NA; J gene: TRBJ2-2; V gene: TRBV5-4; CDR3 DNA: TGTGCCAGCAGCAAGGGACTCACCCTGGGTACCGGGGAGCTGTTTTTT; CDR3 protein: CASSKGLTLGTGELFF
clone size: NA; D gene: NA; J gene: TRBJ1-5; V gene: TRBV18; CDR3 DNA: TGTGCCAGCTCCCAGCCACAGGGAAGCAATCAGCCCCAGCATTTT; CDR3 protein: CASSQPQGSNQPQHF
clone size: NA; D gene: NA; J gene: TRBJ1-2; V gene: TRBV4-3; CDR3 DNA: TGCGCCAGCAGCCAAGCAACCGACTATGGCTACACCTTC; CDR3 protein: CASSQATDYGYTF
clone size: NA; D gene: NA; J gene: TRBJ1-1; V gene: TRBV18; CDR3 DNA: TGTGCCAGCTCCCTTGGGAGGGGCAACACTGAAGCTTTCTTT; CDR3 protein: CASSLGRGNTEAFF
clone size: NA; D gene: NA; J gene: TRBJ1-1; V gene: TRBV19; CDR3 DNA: TGTGCCAGTAGTGGACGAGGCAGGGCGGTCACTGAAGCTTTCTTT; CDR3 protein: CASSGRGRAVTEAFF
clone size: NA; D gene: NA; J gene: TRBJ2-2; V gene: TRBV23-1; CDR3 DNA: TGCGCCAGCAGGCAATCGGCGGATTTGAACACCGGGGAGCTGTTTTTT; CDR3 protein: CASRQSADLNTGELFF
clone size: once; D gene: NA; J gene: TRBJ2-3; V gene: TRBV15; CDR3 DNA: TGTGCCACCAGCAGAGATATGTCTTACACAGATACGCAGTATTTT; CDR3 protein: CATSRDMSYTDTQYF
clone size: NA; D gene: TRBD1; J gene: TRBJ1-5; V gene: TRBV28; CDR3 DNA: TGTGCCAGCAGCCCCTCGGGACAGGTGGGCCAGCCCCAGCATTTT; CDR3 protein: CASSPSGQVGQPQHF
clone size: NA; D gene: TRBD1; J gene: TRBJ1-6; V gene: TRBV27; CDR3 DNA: TGTGCCAGCAGTTCCAGGACAGGCCCATCTAATTCACCCCTCCACTTT; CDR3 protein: CASSSRTGPSNSPLHF
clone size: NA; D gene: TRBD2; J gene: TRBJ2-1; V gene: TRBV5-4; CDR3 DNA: TGTGCCAGCACTCTGCTTAGCGGGGGGGCGAGGGAGCAGTTCTTC; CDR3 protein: CASTLLSGGAREQFF
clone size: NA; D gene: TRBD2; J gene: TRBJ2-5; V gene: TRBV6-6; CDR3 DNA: TGTGCCAGCAGACGATCTAGCGGGGAAGAGACCCAGTACTTC; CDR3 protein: CASRRSSGEETQYF
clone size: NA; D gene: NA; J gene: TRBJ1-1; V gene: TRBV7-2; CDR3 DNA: TGTGCCAGCAGGCCAGACACGGGGACCACCAACACTGAAGCTTTCTTT; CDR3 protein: CASRPDTGTTNTEAFF
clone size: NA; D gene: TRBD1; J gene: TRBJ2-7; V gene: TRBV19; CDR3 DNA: TGTGCCAGTAGTATAGGAGGGGGCGGATCCTACGAGCAGTACTTC; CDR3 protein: CASSIGGGGSYEQYF
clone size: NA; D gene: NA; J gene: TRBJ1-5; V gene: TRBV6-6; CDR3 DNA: TGTGCCAGCAGTTACAGGGATAGCAATCAGCCCCAGCATTTT; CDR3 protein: CASSYRDSNQPQHF
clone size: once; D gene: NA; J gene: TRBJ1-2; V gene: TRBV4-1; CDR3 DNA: TGCGCCAGCAGCCTAACTGACAGGTGGGACTATGGCTACACCTTC; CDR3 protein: CASSLTDRWDYGYTF
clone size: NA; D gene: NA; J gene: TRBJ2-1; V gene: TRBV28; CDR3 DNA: TGTGCCAGCCTGGAACAGGGGCGGGATAATGAGCAGTTCTTC; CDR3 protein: CASLEQGRDNEQFF
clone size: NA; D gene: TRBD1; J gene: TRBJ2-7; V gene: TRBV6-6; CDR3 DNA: TGTGCCAGCCGGACAGGGGGCTTCTACGAGCAGTACTTC; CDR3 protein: CASRTGGFYEQYF
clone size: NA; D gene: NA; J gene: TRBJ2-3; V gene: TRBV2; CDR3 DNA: TGTGCCAGCAGGGGGACTCTAATCACAGATACGCAGTATTTT; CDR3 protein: CASRGTLITDTQYF
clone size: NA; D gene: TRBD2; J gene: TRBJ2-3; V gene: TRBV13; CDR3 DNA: TGTGCCAGCAGCTTCAGCGGGAGTACGCAGTATTTT; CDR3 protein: CASSFSGSTQYF
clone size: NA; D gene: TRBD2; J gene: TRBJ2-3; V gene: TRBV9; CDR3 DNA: TGTGCCAGCAGCGGTCCCGGGGGGACAGATACGCAGTATTTT; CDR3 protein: CASSGPGGTDTQYF
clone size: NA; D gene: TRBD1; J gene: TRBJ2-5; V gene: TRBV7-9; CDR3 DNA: TGTGCCAGCAGCTTTCCGACAGGGCAAGAGACCCAGTACTTC; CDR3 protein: CASSFPTGQETQYF
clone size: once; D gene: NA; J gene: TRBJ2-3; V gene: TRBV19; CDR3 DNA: TGTGCCAGTAGTGATAGTGACCAGTGGGGAACAGATACGCAGTATTTT; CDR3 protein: CASSDSDQWGTDTQYF
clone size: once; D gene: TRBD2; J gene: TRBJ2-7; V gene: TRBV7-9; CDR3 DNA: TGTGCCAGCAGCTTCCCCGGACTAGCGGGAGCGCTCACCTACGAGCAGTACTTC; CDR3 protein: CASSFPGLAGALTYEQYF
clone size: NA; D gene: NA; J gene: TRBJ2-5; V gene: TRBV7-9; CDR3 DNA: TGTGCCAGCAGCTTAGGAGGGGTCGCGGCGGAGACCCAGTACTTC; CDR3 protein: CASSLGGVAAETQYF
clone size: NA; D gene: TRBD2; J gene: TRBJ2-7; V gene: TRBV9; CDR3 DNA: TGTGCCAGCAGCGATGGACTAGCTTACGAGCAGTACTTC; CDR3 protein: CASSDGLAYEQYF
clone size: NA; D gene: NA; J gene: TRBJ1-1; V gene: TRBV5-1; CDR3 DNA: TGCGCCAGCGCGGCCTGGGCGAACACTGAAGCTTTCTTT; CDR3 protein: CASAAWANTEAFF
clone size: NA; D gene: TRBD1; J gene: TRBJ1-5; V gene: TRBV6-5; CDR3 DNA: TGTGCCAGCAGTTACCGATGGACAGGGGATCAGCCCCAGCATTTT; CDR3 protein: CASSYRWTGDQPQHF
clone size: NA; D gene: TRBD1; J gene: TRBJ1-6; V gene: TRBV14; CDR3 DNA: TGTGCCAGCAGCCAAACAGGGGGACTTAAGGCTTCACCCCTCCACTTT; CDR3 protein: CASSQTGGLKASPLHF
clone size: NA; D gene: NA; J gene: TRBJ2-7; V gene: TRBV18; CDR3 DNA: TGTGCCAGCGCAACTACAGGAGGCTACGAGCAGTACTTC; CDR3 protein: CASATTGGYEQYF
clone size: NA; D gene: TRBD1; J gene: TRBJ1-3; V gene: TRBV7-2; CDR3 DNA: TGTGCCAGCAGCTTAGCCGGGACAGGGCTCTCTGGAAACACCATATATTTT; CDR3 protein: CASSLAGTGLSGNTIYF
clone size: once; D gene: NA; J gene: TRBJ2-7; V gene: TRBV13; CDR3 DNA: TGTGCCAGCTCTGCTTTTCGCGGGGGCGTCGACGAGCAGTACTTC; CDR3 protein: CASSAFRGGVDEQYF
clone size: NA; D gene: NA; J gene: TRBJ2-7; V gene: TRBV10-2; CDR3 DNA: TGCGCCACTACAGAGGGGCCAGGGAGACTCTACGAGCAGTACTTC; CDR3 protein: CATTEGPGRLYEQYF
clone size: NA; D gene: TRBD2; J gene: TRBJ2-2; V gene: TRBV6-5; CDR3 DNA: TGTGCCATCAAGCGGGGGCCGAACACCGGGGAGCTGTTTTTT; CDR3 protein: CAIKRGPNTGELFF
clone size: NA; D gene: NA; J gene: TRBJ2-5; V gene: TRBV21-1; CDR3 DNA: TGTGCCAGCAGCAAAGGGAGGGACCAAGAGACCCAGTACTTC; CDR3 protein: CASSKGRDQETQYF
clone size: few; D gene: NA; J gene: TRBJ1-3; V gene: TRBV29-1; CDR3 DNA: TGCAGCGCAGCCGGGCCCCTAGGAAACACCATATATTTT; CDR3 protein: CSAAGPLGNTIYF
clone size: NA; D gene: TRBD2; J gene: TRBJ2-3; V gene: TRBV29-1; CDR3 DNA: TGCAGCGCACAGGGACTAGCGGGGGGGGCAGATACGCAGTATTTT; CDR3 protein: CSAQGLAGGADTQYF
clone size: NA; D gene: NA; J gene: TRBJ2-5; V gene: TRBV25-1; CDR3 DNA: TGTGCCAGCGGTCCCGGGCTAGGACCCCAAGAGACCCAGTACTTC; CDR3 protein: CASGPGLGPQETQYF